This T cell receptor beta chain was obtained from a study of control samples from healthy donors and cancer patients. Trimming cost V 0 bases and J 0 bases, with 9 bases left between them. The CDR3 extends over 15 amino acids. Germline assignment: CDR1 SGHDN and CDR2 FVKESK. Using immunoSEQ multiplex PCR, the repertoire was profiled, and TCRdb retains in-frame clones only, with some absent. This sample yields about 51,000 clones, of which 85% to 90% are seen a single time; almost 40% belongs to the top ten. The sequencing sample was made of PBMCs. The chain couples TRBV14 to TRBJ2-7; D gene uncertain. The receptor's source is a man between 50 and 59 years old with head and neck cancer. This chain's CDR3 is CASSQEITSSYEQYF. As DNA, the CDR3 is TGTGCCAGCAGCCAAGAAATCACCTCCTCCTACGAGCAGTACTTC.